This entry is about one TCR beta chain. The antigen is undetermined. The data are from a study of PD-L1 blockade in urothelial cancer. Study-level results: Those with durable benefit had larger increases in tumor-associated blood clones at 3 weeks.

Assay: immunoSEQ multiplex PCR; the TCRdb copy retains only in-frame clones and omits some. Of 38,000 or so clones listed, 85% are singletons. Time point: peripheral blood 6 weeks after treatment start. Per-patient samples, pretreatment and on-treatment, numbered 1 to 8. The CDR3 extends over 16 amino acids. The V and J ends lost 2 bases and 5 bases respectively, with 18 bases between them. CDR1 and CDR2 (germline): SGHRS, YFSETQ. The sample here was PBMCs, taken around atezolizumab (anti-PD-L1) treatment. The TCR sequence derives from an older man with urothelial cancer. This chain links TRBV5-1 with TRBJ2-3, with D perhaps TRBD1 (5 bases). CDR3: CASSFRRARVEDTQYF. In DNA form, the CDR3 reads TGCGCCAGCAGCTTCCGCAGGGCTCGAGTCGAAGATACGCAGTATTTT. The full variable domain, completed using reference TRBV5-1 and TRBJ2-3, is KAGVTQTPRYLIKTRGQQVTLSCSPISGHRSVSWYQQTPGQGLQFLFEYFSETQRNKGNFPGRFSGRQFSNSRSEMNVSTLELGDSALYLCASSFRRARVEDTQYFGPGTRLTVL.